The 2 T cell receptor beta chains below were found in one sample sequenced in a study of blood T cell repertoires in COVID-19. Clones were read by immunoSEQ multiplex PCR, and TCRdb kept only the in-frame ones, dropping some. The table includes approximately 76,000 clones, over 75% detected once. Sequenced material: peripheral blood. These TCRs come from a man aged 50-59 years with acute or convalescent COVID-19.

J is TRBJ1-5 and V is TRBV15; possibly TRBD1 for D (6 bases). This CDR3 has 13 amino acids. Trimming shortened V by 5 bases and J by 5 bases, and 10 bases separated the two germline ends. Germline-derived CDR1 and CDR2 are LNHNV and YYDKDF (reference sequence). CDR3 coding DNA: TGTGCCACCAGCCTGTACAGGGATCAGCCCCAGCATTTT. It yields the protein CATSLYRDQPQHF.

The chain combines TRBV2 with TRBJ2-1; 8 bases agree with TRBD1. This CDR3 region has 17 residues. Germline values: CDR1 SNHLY, CDR2 FYNNEI. V lost 6 bases, J lost 1 base, and 11 bases stayed unmatched. The CDR3 here is CASRHGQGAISYNEQFF. The CDR3 bases are TGTGCCAGCAGACACGGACAGGGAGCAATATCCTACAATGAGCAGTTCTTC.